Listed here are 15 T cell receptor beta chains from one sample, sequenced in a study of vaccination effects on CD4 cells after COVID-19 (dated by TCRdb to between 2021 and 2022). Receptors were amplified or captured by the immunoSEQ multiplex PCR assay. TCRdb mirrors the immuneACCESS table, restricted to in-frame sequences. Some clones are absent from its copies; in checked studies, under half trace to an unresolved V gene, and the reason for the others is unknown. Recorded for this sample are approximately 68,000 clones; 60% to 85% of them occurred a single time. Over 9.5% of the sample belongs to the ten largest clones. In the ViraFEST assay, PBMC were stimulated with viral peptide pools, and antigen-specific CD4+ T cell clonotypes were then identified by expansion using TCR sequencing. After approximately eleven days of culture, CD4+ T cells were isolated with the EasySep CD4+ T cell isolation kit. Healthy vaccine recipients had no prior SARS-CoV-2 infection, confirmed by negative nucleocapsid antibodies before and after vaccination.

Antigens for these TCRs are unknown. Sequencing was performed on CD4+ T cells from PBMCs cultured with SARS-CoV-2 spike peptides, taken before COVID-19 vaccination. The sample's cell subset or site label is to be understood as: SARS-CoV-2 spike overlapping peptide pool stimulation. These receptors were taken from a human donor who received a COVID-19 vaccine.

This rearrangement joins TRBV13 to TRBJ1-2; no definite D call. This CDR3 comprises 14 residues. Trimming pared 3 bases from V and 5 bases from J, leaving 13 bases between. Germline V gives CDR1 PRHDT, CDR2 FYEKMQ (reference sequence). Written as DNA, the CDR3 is TGTGCCAGCAGCTTGGCAAGCTCCGGGTATGGCTACACCTTC. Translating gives CASSLASSGYGYTF.

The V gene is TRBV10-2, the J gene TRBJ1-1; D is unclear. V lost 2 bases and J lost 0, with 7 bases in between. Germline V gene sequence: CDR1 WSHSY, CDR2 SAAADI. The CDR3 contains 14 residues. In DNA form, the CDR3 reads TGCGCCAGCAGTGAGGTGGGCCTGAACACTGAAGCTTTCTTT. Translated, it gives CASSEVGLNTEAFF.

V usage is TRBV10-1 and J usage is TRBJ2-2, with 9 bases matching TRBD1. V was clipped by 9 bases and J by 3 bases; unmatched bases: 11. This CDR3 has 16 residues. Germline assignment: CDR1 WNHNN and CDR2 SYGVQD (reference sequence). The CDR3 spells CARTPGQGWYTGELFF. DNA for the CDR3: TGCGCCAGAACACCGGGACAGGGATGGTACACCGGGGAGCTGTTTTTT.

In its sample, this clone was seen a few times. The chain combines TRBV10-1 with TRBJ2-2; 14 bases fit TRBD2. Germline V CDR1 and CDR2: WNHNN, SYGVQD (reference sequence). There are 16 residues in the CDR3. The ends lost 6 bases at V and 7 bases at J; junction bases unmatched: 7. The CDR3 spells CASSDGLAGGIGELFF. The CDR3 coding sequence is TGCGCCAGCAGCGACGGACTAGCGGGGGGTATCGGGGAGCTGTTTTTT.

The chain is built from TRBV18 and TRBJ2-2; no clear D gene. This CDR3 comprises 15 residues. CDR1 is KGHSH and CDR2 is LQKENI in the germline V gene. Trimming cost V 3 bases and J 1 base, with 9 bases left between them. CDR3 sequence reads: CASSPDWMNTGELFF. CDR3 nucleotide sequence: TGTGCCAGCTCACCGGATTGGATGAACACCGGGGAGCTGTTTTTT.

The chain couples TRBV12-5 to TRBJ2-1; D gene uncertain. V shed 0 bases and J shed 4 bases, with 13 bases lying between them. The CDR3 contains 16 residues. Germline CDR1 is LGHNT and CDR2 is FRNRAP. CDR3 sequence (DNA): TGTGCTAGTGGTTTGGTAATCCAAACAGATTACAATGAGCAGTTCTTC. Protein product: CASGLVIQTDYNEQFF.

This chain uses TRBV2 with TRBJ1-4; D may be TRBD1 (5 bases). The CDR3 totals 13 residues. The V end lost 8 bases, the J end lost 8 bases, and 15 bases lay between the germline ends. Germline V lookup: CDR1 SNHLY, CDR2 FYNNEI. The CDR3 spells CASALNNREKLFF. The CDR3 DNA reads TGTGCCAGCGCCCTAAATAACAGGGAAAAACTGTTTTTT.

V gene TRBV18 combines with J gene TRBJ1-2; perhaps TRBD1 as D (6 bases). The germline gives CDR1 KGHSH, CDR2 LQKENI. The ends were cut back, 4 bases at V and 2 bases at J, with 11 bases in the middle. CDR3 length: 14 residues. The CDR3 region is CASSQRQANYGYTF. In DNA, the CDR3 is TGTGCCAGCTCACAACGACAGGCAAACTATGGCTACACCTTC.

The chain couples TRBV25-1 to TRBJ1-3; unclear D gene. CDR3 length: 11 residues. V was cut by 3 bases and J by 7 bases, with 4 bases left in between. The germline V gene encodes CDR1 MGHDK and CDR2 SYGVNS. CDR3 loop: CASSDVNTIYF. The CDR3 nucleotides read TGTGCCAGCAGTGACGTGAACACCATATATTTT.

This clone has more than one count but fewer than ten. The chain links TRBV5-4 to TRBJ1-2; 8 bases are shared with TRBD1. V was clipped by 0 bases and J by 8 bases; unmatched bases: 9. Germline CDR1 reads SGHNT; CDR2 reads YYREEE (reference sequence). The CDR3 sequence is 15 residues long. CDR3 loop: CASSLAGQGWFGYTF. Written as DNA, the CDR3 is TGTGCCAGCAGCTTGGCCGGACAGGGATGGTTCGGCTACACCTTC.

CDR3 DNA sequence: TGTGCCAGCAGGGCGATGGACAGGGGAGACACTGAAGCTTTCTTT. It specifies CASRAMDRGDTEAFF. The chain links TRBV27 to TRBJ1-1; TRBD1 aligns across 9 bases. This CDR3 comprises 15 residues. The germline CDR1 and CDR2 sequences are MNHEY and SMNVEV (reference sequence). The V gene end was trimmed by 6 bases and the J gene end by 3 bases; junction bases not matched to a gene: 8.

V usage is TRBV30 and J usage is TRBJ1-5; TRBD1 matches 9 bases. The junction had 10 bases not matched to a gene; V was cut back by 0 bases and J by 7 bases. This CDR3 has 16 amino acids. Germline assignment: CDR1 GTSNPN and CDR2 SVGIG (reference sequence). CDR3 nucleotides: TGTGCCTGGAGTGTCCCAACCGGGACAGGGAGGCAGCCCCAGCATTTT. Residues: CAWSVPTGTGRQPQHF.

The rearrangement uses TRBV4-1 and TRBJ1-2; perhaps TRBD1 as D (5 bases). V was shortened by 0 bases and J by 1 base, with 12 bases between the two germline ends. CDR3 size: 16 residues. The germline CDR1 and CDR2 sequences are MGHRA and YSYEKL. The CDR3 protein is CASSQDQGSLNYGYTF. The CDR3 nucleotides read TGCGCCAGCAGCCAAGATCAGGGATCTCTTAACTATGGCTACACCTTC.

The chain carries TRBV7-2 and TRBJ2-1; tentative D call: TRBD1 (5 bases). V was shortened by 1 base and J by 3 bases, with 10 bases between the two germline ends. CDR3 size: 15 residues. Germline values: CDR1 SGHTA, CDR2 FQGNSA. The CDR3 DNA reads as TGTGCCAGCAGCTTAGGGACAAGCCTCTACAATGAGCAGTTCTTC. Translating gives CASSLGTSLYNEQFF.

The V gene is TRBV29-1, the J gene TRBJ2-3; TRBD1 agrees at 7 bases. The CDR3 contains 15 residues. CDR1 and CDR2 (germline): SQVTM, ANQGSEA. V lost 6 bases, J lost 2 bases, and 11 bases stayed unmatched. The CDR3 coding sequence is TGCAGCGTCAACCATCCCGGACAGGACACAGATACGCAGTATTTT. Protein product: CSVNHPGQDTDTQYF.